The 18 T cell receptor beta chains presented below share a single source sample, sequenced in a study of vaccination and CD4 T cells after COVID-19. Treatment described: approximately nine-day PBMC culture with coronavirus spike peptide pools or control peptides (ViraFEST assay). The Oncomine TCR Beta short-read assay was what sequenced the DNA obtained from cultured CD4+ T cells. TCRdb used MiXCR to reprocess the PCR reads, holding one entry per CDR3 protein. Of about 5,400 distinct CDR3 sequences in the sample, roughly a third are singletons; the top ten hold 30% to 35%. The antigens these receptors bind are not known. Material: CD4+ T cells from blood, cultured in vitro, obtained after SARS-CoV-2 vaccination. These receptors came from a human donor who had recovered from COVID-19.

V usage is TRBV20-1 and J usage is TRBJ1-2; 7 bases map to TRBD1. The germline V gene has CDR1 DFQATT and CDR2 SNEGSKA (reference sequence). CDR3 length equals 13 residues. Trimming at V came to 2 bases and at J to 4 bases, leaving 4 bases not matched to a gene. The CDR3 protein is CSARPGQIYGYTF. DNA of the CDR3: TGCAGTGCTAGACCGGGACAGATCTATGGCTACACCTTC.

The chain is built from TRBV27 and TRBJ2-7, with TRBD1 matching 9 bases. The V gene end was trimmed by 4 bases and the J gene end by 5 bases; junction bases not matched to a gene: 15. The V gene's germline CDR1 is MNHEY and CDR2 SMNVEV (reference sequence). This CDR3 spans 17 amino acids. CDR3 sequence reads: CASSWGSYRGPNHEQYF. In DNA, the CDR3 is TGTGCCAGCAGTTGGGGATCGTACAGGGGGCCCAACCACGAGCAGTACTTC.

This chain uses TRBV27 with TRBJ2-2; D uncertain. CDR1 and CDR2 (germline): MNHEY, SMNVEV (reference sequence). V lost 6 bases to trimming and J lost 3 bases, with 8 bases between them. CDR3 length: 13 amino acids. The CDR3 DNA follows: TGTGCCAGCAGCCCGAGTTACACCGGGGAGCTGTTTTTT. Protein product: CASSPSYTGELFF.

This clonotype has more than one count but fewer than ten. The rearrangement uses TRBV28 and TRBJ2-7, with D possibly matching TRBD2 (7 bases). The CDR3 length is 16 residues. Germline CDR1 reads MDHEN; CDR2 reads SYDVKM. Trimming cost V 3 bases and J 7 bases, with 22 bases left between them. This chain's CDR3 is CASSFGGAGSKGEQYF. CDR3 DNA sequence: TGTGCCAGCAGTTTTGGGGGGGCAGGGTCTAAGGGGGAGCAGTACTTC.

A few counts support this clonotype. The chain recombines TRBV7-8 with TRBJ2-3; TRBD2 might be the D (6 bases). Germline V CDR1 and CDR2: SGHVS, FQNEAQ. The CDR3 covers 13 residues. V gave up 3 bases and J gave up 3 bases, with 7 bases separating them. The CDR3 DNA follows: TGTGCCAGCAGCTTGCGGGAAACAGATACGCAGTATTTT. Translating it yields CASSLRETDTQYF.

A single count supports this clonotype. This CDR3 is CASRPFGQFVAFF. The DNA of the CDR3 is TGTGCCAGCAGACCCTTTGGACAGTTTGTAGCTTTCTTT. The V call is TRBV2, the J call TRBJ1-1; D is perhaps TRBD1 (6 bases). The V end lost 6 bases, the J end lost 10 bases, and 18 bases lay between the germline ends. CDR3 size: 13 residues. Germline CDR1 and CDR2: SNHLY and FYNNEI.

The V and J genes are TRBV2 and TRBJ1-2; 9 nucleotides agree with TRBD1. The germline CDR1 and CDR2 sequences are SNHLY and FYNNEI. The CDR3 loop spans 14 amino acids. The V gene end was trimmed by 2 bases and the J gene end by 5 bases; junction bases not matched to a gene: 3. CDR3 sequence (DNA): TGTGCCAGCAGTGAATGGACAGGGGTATATGGCTACACCTTC. Amino acids: CASSEWTGVYGYTF.

J is TRBJ1-3 and V is TRBV2; the D is unclear. The germline CDR1 and CDR2 sequences are SNHLY and FYNNEI. The CDR3 totals 15 residues. The V gene lost 1 base and the J gene lost 4 bases, with 11 bases spanning the gap. CDR3 region: CASSEDFQKGNTIYF. The CDR3 bases are TGTGCCAGCAGTGAAGATTTCCAGAAGGGAAACACCATATATTTT.

This clonotype was picked up a small number of times. The CDR3 here is CSARDRVGVPRETQYF. The DNA for the CDR3 is TGCAGTGCTAGAGATCGGGTGGGGGTCCCCCGGGAGACCCAGTACTTC. The rearrangement links TRBV20-1 to TRBJ2-5; D is perhaps TRBD1 or TRBD2 (5 bases each). The CDR3 covers 16 residues. Germline V gene lookup returns CDR1 DFQATT and CDR2 SNEGSKA (reference sequence). Trimming cost V 0 bases and J 5 bases, with 19 bases left between them.

The chain links TRBV19 to TRBJ1-2, with TRBD1 identical over 9 bases. Trimming removed 2 bases from V and 8 bases from J; junction bases left unmatched: 3. The CDR3 extends over 13 amino acids. Germline values: CDR1 LNHDA, CDR2 SQIVND (reference sequence). DNA of the CDR3: TGTGCCAGTAGTATAAACAGGGGGCTAGGCTACACCTTC. Protein sequence: CASSINRGLGYTF.

The chain is built from TRBV10-2 and TRBJ2-5; TRBD1 matches 7 bases. Trimming took 4 bases from V and 5 from J; bases not matched to a gene: 10. The CDR3 extends over 15 amino acids. Germline CDR1 is WSHSY and CDR2 is SAAADI. The CDR3 sequence: CASSVHNRGRETQYF. DNA of the CDR3: TGCGCCAGCAGTGTCCACAACAGGGGCCGGGAGACCCAGTACTTC.

This sequence joins TRBV27 and TRBJ2-7, with D maybe TRBD2 (6 bases). This CDR3 comprises 15 residues. Germline V gene sequence: CDR1 MNHEY, CDR2 SMNVEV (reference sequence). Trimming stripped 7 bases from V and 3 bases from J, with 19 bases between. In DNA form, the CDR3 reads TGTGCCAGCACTAGGGACCGGGACTCACGCTACGAGCAGTACTTC. Protein sequence: CASTRDRDSRYEQYF.

The sample holds a few counts of this clonotype. The V gene is TRBV29-1, the J gene TRBJ2-7; D is perhaps TRBD1 or TRBD2 (5 bases each). The CDR3 sequence is 11 residues long. Trimming left V 3 bases short and J 13 bases short, with 16 bases between. Germline assignment: CDR1 SQVTM and CDR2 ANQGSEA. The CDR3 protein is CSVDFGGSAYF. CDR3 DNA sequence: TGCAGCGTTGATTTTGGGGGTAGCGCATACTTC.

The chain uses TRBV28 and TRBJ1-1; D is unresolved. Germline values: CDR1 MDHEN, CDR2 SYDVKM. V shed 5 bases and J shed 10 bases, with 23 bases lying between them. CDR3 length: 15 amino acids. This chain's CDR3 is CASSPTGIERLGAFF. CDR3 DNA sequence: TGTGCCAGCAGTCCGACCGGGATTGAAAGGCTGGGAGCTTTCTTT.

Here the CDR3 DNA reads TGTGCCAGCAGCATACAGCGAACTGGAAACACCATATATTTT. Protein sequence: CASSIQRTGNTIYF. This sequence joins TRBV6-1 and TRBJ1-3; no clear D. The CDR3 spans 14 residues. Germline CDR1 MNHNS, CDR2 SASEGT. V was shortened by 6 bases and J by 2 bases, with 11 bases between the two germline ends.

The rearrangement joins TRBV5-8 to TRBJ1-2; a weak D match, TRBD1 (6 bases). Germline V CDR1 and CDR2: SGHTS, YDEGEE. V was clipped by 4 bases and J by 7 bases, with 17 bases between them. The CDR3 is 14 residues long. The CDR3 DNA reads as TGTGCCAGCAGCCACGACAGGAGACCGAGTGGCTACACCTTC. This sequence encodes CASSHDRRPSGYTF. Full variable domain (remainder filled in from reference TRBV5-8 and TRBJ1-2): EAGVTQSPTHLIKTRGQQATLRCSPISGHTSVYWYQQALGLGLQFLLWYDEGEERNRGNFPPRFSGRQFPNYSSELNVNALELEDSALYLCASSHDRRPSGYTFGSGTRLTVV.

The rearrangement joins TRBV19 to TRBJ2-3; no clear D gene. The CDR3 is made up of 16 amino acids. The V gene's germline CDR1 is LNHDA and CDR2 SQIVND (reference sequence). V lost 3 bases to trimming and J lost 2 bases, with 15 bases between them. The CDR3 coding sequence is TGTGCCAGTAGTATCCACGGTGTTGAGGACACAGATACGCAGTATTTT. As protein: CASSIHGVEDTDTQYF.

This clonotype showed up just a few times. The rearrangement uses TRBV2 and TRBJ1-1; D is uncertain. CDR3 length: 11 amino acids. CDR1 is SNHLY, CDR2 FYNNEI, per germline. With 3 bases removed from V and 11 bases from J, the gap between germline ends came to 10 bases. This CDR3 reads CASSDGVEAFF. CDR3 nucleotides: TGTGCCAGCAGTGATGGGGTGGAGGCTTTCTTT.